This TCR beta chain was sequenced for a study of blood T cell repertoires in COVID-19. As for the study in general: Nucleic acid was either cDNA or gDNA, and it came from T cells, B-cell-depleted T cells, or PBMCs.

Seattle's enrolled individuals joined amid active infection and were then monitored longitudinally. This clone has more than one count but fewer than ten. Original methodology: Estimated nucleated cell counts came from reference gene primer amplification. Using immunoSEQ multiplex PCR, the repertoire was profiled, and TCRdb retains in-frame clones only, with some absent. V and J calls and clone size are those listed in that table; D and trimming were worked out from the DNA. The repertoire holds about 180,000 clones, with roughly 83% as singletons. The source of this sequence is a woman aged 40 to 50 with COVID-19, enrolled during active disease. Sequencing was performed on peripheral blood.

The CDR3 region is CASSSEEARGTQYF. Written as DNA, the CDR3 is TGTGCCAGTAGTTCCGAGGAGGCCCGCGGGACCCAGTACTTC. This chain links TRBV19 with TRBJ2-5, with a tentative D call TRBD2 (5 bases). CDR3 length: 14 amino acids. The ends were cut back, 5 bases at V and 7 bases at J, with 17 bases in the middle. Germline loops: CDR1 LNHDA, CDR2 SQIVND (reference sequence).